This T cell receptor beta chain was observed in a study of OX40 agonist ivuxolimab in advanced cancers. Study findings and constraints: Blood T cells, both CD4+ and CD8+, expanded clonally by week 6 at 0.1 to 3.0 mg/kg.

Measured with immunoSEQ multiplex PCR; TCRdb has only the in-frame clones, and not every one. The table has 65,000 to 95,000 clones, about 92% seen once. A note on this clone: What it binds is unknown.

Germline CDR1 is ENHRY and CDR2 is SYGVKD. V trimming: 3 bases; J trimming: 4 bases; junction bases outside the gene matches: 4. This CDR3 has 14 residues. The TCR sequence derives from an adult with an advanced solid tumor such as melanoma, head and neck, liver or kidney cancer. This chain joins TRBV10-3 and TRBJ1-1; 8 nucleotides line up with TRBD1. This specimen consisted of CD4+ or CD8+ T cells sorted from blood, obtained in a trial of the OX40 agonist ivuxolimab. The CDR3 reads CAISEYDRGTEAFF. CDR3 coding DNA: TGTGCCATCAGTGAATATGACAGGGGCACTGAAGCTTTCTTT.